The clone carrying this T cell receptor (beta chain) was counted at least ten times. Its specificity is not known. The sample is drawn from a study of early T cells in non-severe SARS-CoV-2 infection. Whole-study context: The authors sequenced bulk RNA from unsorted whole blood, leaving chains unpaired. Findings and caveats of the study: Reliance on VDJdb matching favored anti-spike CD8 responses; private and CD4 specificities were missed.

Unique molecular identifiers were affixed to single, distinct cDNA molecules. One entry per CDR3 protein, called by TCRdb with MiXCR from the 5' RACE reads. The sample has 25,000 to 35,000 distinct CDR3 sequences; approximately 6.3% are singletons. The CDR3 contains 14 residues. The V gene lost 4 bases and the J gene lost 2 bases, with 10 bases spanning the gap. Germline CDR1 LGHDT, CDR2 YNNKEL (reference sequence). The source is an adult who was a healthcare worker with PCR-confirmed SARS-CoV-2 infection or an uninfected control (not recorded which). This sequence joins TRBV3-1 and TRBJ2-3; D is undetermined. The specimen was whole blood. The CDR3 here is CASSLGGYTDTQYF. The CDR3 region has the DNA TGTGCCAGCAGCCTCGGCGGTTACACAGATACGCAGTATTTT.